This is a list of T cell receptor beta chains from one sample in a study of cytomegalovirus exposure and HLA in healthy donors. Assay: immunoSEQ multiplex PCR; the TCRdb copy retains only in-frame clones and omits some. The repertoire includes around 130,000 clones, 81% of them detected once, and around 0.7% sits in the top ten. The sample was PBMCs. The receptors stem from a man aged 18 to 29 in good health and CMV-seronegative. CDR3s include the opening cysteine and the closing phenylalanine or tryptophan. A D gene is named only where the DNA matches it firmly. Where a row states a size, it is once, few, many or the class of an expanded clone; other rows omit it.

CDR3aa,CDR3nt,v_gene,d_gene,abundance,j_gene
CASSYMTGMNTEAFF,TGTGCCAGCAGTTATATGACAGGGATGAACACTGAAGCTTTCTTT,TRBV6-5,TRBD1,NA,TRBJ1-1
CASSQNRVEQYF,TGCGCCAGCAGCCAGAACAGGGTCGAGCAGTACTTC,TRBV4-1,NA,few,TRBJ2-7
CAWRFSQLNEKLFF,TGTGCCTGGAGGTTTTCACAGCTTAATGAAAAACTGTTTTTT,TRBV30,NA,NA,TRBJ1-4
CASSPWTGENEQFF,TGTGCCAGCAGTCCTTGGACAGGGGAGAATGAGCAGTTCTTC,TRBV6-5,TRBD1,NA,TRBJ2-1
CASSDEGGSYNGYTF,TGTGCCAGCAGTGACGAGGGTGGCAGTTATAATGGCTACACCTTC,TRBV6-4,NA,NA,TRBJ1-2
CATSRPGLKETQYF,TGTGCCACCAGCAGACCAGGACTAAAAGAGACCCAGTACTTC,TRBV15,NA,NA,TRBJ2-5
CAWSVSPGIRSYNEQFF,TGTGCCTGGAGTGTAAGTCCGGGGATTCGTTCCTACAATGAGCAGTTCTTC,TRBV30,NA,NA,TRBJ2-1
CAWSVPAGGAFF,TGTGCCTGGAGTGTCCCGGCAGGGGGCGCTTTCTTT,TRBV30,TRBD1,NA,TRBJ1-1
CASSFFASYNEQFF,TGTGCCAGCAGTTTCTTCGCCAGCTACAATGAGCAGTTCTTC,TRBV28,NA,NA,TRBJ2-1
CASSTGLGGSYEQYF,TGTGCCAGCAGCACCGGACTGGGGGGCTCCTACGAGCAGTACTTC,TRBV9,NA,NA,TRBJ2-7
CASSSSGKSWTEAFF,TGCGCCAGCAGCTCATCAGGGAAGAGTTGGACTGAAGCTTTCTTT,TRBV4-3,NA,NA,TRBJ1-1
CASSPGLNVLGTDTQYF,TGCGCCAGCTCCCCCGGACTAAACGTGCTGGGCACAGATACGCAGTATTTT,TRBV10-1,NA,NA,TRBJ2-3
CASKTGPTEAFF,TGTGCCAGCAAGACAGGACCCACTGAAGCTTTCTTT,TRBV6-5,NA,NA,TRBJ1-1
CASSQDARGQGIEQYF,TGCGCCAGCAGCCAAGATGCGAGGGGGCAAGGGATCGAGCAGTACTTC,TRBV4-3,TRBD1,NA,TRBJ2-7